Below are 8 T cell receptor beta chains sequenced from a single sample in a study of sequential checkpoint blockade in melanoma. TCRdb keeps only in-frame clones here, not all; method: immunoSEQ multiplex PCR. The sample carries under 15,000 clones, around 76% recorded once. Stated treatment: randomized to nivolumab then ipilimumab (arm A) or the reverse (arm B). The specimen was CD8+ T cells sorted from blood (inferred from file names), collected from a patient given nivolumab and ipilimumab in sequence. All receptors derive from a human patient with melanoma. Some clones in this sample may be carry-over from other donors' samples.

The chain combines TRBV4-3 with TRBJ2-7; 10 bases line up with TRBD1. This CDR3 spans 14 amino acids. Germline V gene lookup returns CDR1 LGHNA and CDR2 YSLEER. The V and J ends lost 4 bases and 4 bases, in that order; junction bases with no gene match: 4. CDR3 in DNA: TGCGCCAGCAGCCTAGGACAGGGGGTGTACGAGCAGTACTTC. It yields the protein CASSLGQGVYEQYF.

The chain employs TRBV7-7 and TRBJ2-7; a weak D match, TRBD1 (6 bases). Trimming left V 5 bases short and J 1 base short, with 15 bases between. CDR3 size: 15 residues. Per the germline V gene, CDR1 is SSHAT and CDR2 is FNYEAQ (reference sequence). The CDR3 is CASSPHLGQSYEQYF. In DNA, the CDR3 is TGTGCCAGCAGCCCTCACCTTGGACAGTCCTACGAGCAGTACTTC.

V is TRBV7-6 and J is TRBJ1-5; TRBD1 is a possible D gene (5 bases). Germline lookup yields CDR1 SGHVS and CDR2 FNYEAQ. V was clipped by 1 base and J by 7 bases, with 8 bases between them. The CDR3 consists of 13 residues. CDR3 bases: TGTGCCAGCAGCTTAGGGGGCATGCAGCCCCAGCATTTT. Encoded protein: CASSLGGMQPQHF.

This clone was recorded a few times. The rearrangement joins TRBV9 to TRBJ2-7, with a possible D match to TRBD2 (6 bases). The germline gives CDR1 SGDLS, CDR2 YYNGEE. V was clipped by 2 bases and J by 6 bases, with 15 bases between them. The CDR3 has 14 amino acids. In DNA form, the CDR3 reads TGTGCCAGCAGCGTGGCGGAGGGGACTGTCGAGCAGTACTTC. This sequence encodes CASSVAEGTVEQYF.

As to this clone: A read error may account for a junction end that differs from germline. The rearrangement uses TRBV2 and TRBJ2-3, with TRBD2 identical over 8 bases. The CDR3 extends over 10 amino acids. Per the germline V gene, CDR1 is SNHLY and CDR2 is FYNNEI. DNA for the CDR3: TGTGCCAGCGGTCCGATAGCGGGGAGTTTT. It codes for CASGPIAGSF.

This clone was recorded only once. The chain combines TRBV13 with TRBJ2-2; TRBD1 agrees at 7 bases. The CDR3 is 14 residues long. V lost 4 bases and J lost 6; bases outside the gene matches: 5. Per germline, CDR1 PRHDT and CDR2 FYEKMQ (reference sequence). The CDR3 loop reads CASSSDRRAGELFF. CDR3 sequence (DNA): TGTGCCAGCAGCTCGGACAGGCGGGCCGGGGAGCTGTTTTTT.

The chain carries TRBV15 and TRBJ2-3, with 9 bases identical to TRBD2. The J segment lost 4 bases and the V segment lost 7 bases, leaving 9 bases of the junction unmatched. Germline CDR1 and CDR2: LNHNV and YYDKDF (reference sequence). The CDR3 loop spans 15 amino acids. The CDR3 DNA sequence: TGTGCCACCAAAGAGCGGGGGGCTAGCCCAGATACGCAGTATTTT. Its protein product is CATKERGASPDTQYF.

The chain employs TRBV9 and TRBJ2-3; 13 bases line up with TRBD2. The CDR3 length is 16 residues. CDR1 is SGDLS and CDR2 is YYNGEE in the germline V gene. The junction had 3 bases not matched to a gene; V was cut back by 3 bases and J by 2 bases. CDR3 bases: TGTGCCAGCAGCGAACTAGCGGGGGGGCTCACAGATACGCAGTATTTT. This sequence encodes CASSELAGGLTDTQYF.